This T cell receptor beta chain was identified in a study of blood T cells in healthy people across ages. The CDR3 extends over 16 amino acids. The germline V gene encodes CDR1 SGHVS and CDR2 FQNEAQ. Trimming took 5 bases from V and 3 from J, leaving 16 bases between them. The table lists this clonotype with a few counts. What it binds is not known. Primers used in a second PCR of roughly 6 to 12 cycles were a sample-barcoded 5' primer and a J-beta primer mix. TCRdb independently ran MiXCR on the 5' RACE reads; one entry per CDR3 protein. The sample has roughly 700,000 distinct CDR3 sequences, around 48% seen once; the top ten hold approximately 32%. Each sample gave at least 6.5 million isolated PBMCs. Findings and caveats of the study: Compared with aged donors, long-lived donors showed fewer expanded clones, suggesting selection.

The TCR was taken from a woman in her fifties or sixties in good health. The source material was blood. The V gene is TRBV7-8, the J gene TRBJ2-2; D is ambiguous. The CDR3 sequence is CASSQISRRDTGELFF. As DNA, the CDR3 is TGTGCCAGCAGCCAAATATCCAGACGGGACACCGGGGAGCTGTTTTTT.